The clone carrying this T cell receptor beta chain was counted at least ten times. Antigen specificity is unknown. The data originate from a study of post-analysis software for immune sequencing data. The wider study: Clinical courses comprised relapsing-remitting, secondary progressive and progressive-relapsing multiple sclerosis.

This CDR3 region has 13 residues. With 4 bases removed from V and 4 bases from J, the gap between germline ends came to 10 bases. CDR1 is WNHNN, CDR2 SYGVQD, per germline (reference sequence). Researchers reported that TCR beta cDNA libraries carried unique molecular identifiers. Each CDR3 protein gets one entry after TCRdb re-called the PCR reads with MiXCR. The sample has about 540,000 distinct CDR3 sequences, approximately 31% seen once. Study results and limitations: Patients had higher frequencies than controls of a few TRBV segments, including TRBV5-6, TRBV5-1 and TRBV20-1.

The specimen was blood. The chain is built from TRBV10-1 and TRBJ2-5; D may be TRBD1 (6 bases). The TCR was taken from a girl under 18 with multiple sclerosis. CDR3 nucleotide sequence: TGCGCCAGCAGTGGGGGGCGTGGAGAGACCCAGTACTTC. As protein: CASSGGRGETQYF.